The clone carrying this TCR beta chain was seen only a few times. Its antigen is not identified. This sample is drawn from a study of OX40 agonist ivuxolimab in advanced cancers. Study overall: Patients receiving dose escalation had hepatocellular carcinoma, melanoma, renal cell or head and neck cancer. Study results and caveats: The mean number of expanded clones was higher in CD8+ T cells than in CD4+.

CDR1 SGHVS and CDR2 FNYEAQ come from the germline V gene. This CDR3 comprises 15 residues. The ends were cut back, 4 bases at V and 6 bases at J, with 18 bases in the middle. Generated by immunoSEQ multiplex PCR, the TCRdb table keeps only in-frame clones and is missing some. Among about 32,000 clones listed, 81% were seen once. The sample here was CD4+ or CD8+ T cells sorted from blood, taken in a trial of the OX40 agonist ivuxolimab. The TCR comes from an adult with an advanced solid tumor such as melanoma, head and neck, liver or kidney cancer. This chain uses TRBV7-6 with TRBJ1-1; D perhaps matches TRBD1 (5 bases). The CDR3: CASSSRMRGTAEAFF. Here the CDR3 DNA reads TGTGCCAGCAGCTCGAGGATGAGGGGCACGGCTGAAGCTTTCTTT.